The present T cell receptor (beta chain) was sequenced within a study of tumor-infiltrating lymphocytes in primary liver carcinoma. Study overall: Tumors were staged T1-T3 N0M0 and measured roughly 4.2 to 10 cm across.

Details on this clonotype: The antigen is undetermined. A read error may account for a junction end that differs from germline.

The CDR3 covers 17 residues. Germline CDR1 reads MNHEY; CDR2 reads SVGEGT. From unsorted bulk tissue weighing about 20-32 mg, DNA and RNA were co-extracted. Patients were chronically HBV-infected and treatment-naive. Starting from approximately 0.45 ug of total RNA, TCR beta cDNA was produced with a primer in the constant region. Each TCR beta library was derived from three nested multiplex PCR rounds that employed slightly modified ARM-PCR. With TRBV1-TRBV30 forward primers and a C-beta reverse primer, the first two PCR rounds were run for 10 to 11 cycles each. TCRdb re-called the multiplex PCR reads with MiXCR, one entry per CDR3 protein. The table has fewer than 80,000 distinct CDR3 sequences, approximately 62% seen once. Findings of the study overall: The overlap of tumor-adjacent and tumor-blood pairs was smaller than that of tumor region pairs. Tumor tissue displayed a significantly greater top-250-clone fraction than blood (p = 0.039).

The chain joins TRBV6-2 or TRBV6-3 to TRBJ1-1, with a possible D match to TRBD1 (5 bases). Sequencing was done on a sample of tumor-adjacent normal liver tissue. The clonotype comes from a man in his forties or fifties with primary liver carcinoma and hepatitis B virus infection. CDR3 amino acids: CASSYVTEGPMNTEAFF. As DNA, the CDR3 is TGTGCCAGCAGTTACGTCACAGAGGGGCCCATGAACACTGAAGCTTTCTTC.